Described below is a single T cell receptor (beta chain) sequence and its context. Which antigen it targets is not known. Base qualities are not at hand, and no much larger clone is one base apart. The library was generated by the immunoSEQ multiplex PCR assay. Here the immuneACCESS table is served through TCRdb, limited to in-frame sequences with V and J called. Missing clones are a known gap in these copies; in checked studies unresolved V genes cover under half, and the rest lacks a known reason. The sample data list around 120,000 clones, and approximately 89% of these were observed just once. The ten biggest clones cover about 3% of the sample. The data derive from a study of T cell changes during pregnancy in multiple sclerosis (dated by TCRdb to the late 2010s). At the level of the whole study: In women with multiple sclerosis, the researchers looked at how the T cell repertoire shifted as pregnancy progressed.

The trim is 2 bases for V and 2 bases for J, with a gap of 6 bases between the germline ends. Via the germline V gene, CDR1 is MRHNA and CDR2 SNTAGT. The cysteine opens and the phenylalanine closes a CDR3 of 14 amino acids. The kept DNA is CDR3 alone, 42 bases in frame from the first base. This receptor was identified in a female donor with multiple sclerosis, enrolled in a pregnancy study. The chain was built from TRBV6-4 and TRBJ2-2; no D segment can be confidently identified. Sample: peripheral blood, taken after pregnancy. The bases are TGTGCCAGCAGTGACGAGCTCAACACCGGGGAGCTGTTTTTT. Its coded protein is CASSDELNTGELFF.